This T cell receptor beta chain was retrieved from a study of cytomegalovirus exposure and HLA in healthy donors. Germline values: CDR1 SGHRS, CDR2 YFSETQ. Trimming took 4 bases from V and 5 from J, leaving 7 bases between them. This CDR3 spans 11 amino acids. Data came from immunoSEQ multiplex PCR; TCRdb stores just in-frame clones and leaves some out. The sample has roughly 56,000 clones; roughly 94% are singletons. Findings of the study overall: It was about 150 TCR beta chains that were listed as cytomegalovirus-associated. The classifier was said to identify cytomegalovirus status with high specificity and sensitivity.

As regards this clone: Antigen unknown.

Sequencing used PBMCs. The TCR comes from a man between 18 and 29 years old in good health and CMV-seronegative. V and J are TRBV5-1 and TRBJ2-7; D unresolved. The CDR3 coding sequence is TGCGCCAGCAGCATGAGGAACGAGCAGTACTTC. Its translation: CASSMRNEQYF. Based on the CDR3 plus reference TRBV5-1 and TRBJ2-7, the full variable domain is KAGVTQTPRYLIKTRGQQVTLSCSPISGHRSVSWYQQTPGQGLQFLFEYFSETQRNKGNFPGRFSGRQFSNSRSEMNVSTLELGDSALYLCASSMRNEQYFGPGTRLTVT.